Listed here is a single T cell receptor (beta chain). Its antigen is not identified. The sort gate was single viable CD3+CD4+CD8-CD45RO+ cells for memory CD4+ T cells. V lost 3 bases and J 6 bases, leaving 12 bases between the germline ends. This CDR3 contains 14 residues. The germline CDR1 and CDR2 sequences are MDHEN and SYDVKM. The data were taken from a study of memory CD4+ T cells and cytomegalovirus serostatus. Only in-frame clones appear in the TCRdb table, and some are missing; sequencing was by immunoSEQ multiplex PCR. The repertoire holds about 92,000 clones, with 75% to 90% as singletons. Overall study findings and caveats: A US-trained random forest predicted CMV serostatus with median AUC around 0.9.

The sequence was obtained from an adult in good health and CMV-seropositive. The chain carries TRBV28 and TRBJ1-5; D perhaps matches TRBD1 (5 bases). Sequenced material: memory CD4+ T cells from blood. CDR3 nucleotide sequence: TGTGCCAGCAGTTTCCCCGCAGGGCCTCAGCCCCAGCATTTT. It yields the protein CASSFPAGPQPQHF.